A single sample is the source of the 7 T cell receptor beta chains below, sequenced in a study of neoadjuvant anti-PD-1 for oral cavity cancer. Data came from immunoSEQ multiplex PCR; TCRdb stores just in-frame clones and leaves some out. The repertoire includes around 15,000 clones, 65% to 70% of them detected once, and 2.6% sits in the top ten. This specimen was PBMCs, taken before nivolumab (anti-PD-1) treatment. The receptors here all came from a person between 35 and 79 years old with oral cavity squamous cell carcinoma.

V gene TRBV19 combines with J gene TRBJ1-2; D gene unclear. Germline CDR1 reads LNHDA; CDR2 reads SQIVND (reference sequence). Trimming took 1 base from V and 4 from J, leaving 7 bases between them. This CDR3 comprises 13 residues. CDR3 residues: CASSIAGGYGYTF. CDR3 DNA: TGTGCCAGTAGTATAGCGGGAGGCTATGGCTACACCTTC.

This chain links TRBV28 with TRBJ2-7; D not resolved. CDR3 length: 15 amino acids. Trimming removed 2 bases from V and 3 bases from J, with 14 bases in between. Germline CDR1 reads MDHEN; CDR2 reads SYDVKM. The chain's CDR3 is CASSLPSPPNYEQYF. CDR3 DNA: TGTGCCAGCAGTTTACCGAGCCCACCGAACTACGAGCAGTACTTC.

The chain recombines TRBV15 with TRBJ2-7; D not certain. V was clipped by 5 bases and J by 4 bases, with 12 bases between them. CDR3 length equals 13 residues. Germline lookup yields CDR1 LNHNV and CDR2 YYDKDF (reference sequence). The CDR3 sequence is CATSESAFYEQYF. The DNA of the CDR3 is TGTGCCACCAGCGAATCAGCGTTTTACGAGCAGTACTTC.

The rearrangement links TRBV6-4 to TRBJ2-3; 10 bases agree with TRBD2. The CDR3 covers 14 residues. J was trimmed by 2 bases and V by 5 bases; bases with no gene match: 1. Germline CDR1 is MRHNA and CDR2 is SNTAGT. The CDR3: CASSTSGDTDTQYF. DNA of the CDR3: TGTGCCAGCAGTACTAGCGGGGACACAGATACGCAGTATTTT.

This rearrangement joins TRBV5-1 to TRBJ2-5, with no clear D. Germline V lookup: CDR1 SGHRS, CDR2 YFSETQ. The CDR3 runs to 11 residues. V was clipped by 3 bases and J by 5 bases, with 5 bases between them. The CDR3 loop reads CASSWSETQYF. The CDR3 DNA is TGCGCCAGCAGCTGGTCCGAGACCCAGTACTTC.

This clone came up a few times. This chain joins TRBV19 and TRBJ2-1, with D uncertain. The germline V gene encodes CDR1 LNHDA and CDR2 SQIVND (reference sequence). The V gene lost 2 bases and the J gene lost 5 bases, with 19 bases spanning the gap. This CDR3 is 17 amino acids long. The CDR3 sequence: CASSIKAGVVWDNEQFF. CDR3 sequence (DNA): TGTGCCAGTAGTATAAAGGCAGGAGTGGTTTGGGACAATGAGCAGTTCTTC.

V and J are TRBV2 and TRBJ1-5; D gene ambiguous. The V end was cut by 3 bases, the J end by 6 bases, with 12 bases between. Germline-derived CDR1 and CDR2 are SNHLY and FYNNEI. The CDR3 runs 14 residues. CDR3 nucleotide sequence: TGTGCCAGCAGTGACCAGACGTTTTCTCAGCCCCAGCATTTT. As protein: CASSDQTFSQPQHF.